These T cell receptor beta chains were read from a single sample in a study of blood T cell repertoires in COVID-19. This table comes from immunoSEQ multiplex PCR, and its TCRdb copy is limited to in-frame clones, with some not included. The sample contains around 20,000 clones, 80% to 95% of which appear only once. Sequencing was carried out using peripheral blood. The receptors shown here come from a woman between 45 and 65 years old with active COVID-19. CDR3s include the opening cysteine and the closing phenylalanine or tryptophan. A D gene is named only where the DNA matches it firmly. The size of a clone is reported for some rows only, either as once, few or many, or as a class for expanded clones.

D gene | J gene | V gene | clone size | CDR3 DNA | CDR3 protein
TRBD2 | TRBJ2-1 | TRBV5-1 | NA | TGCGCCAGCAGCTTGAAGGCGGGAGGAGGTGTTGAGCAGTTCTTC | CASSLKAGGGVEQFF
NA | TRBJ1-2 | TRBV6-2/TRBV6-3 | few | TGTGCCAGCAGTTACTCGAGTGATTACTATGGCTACACCTTC | CASSYSSDYYGYTF
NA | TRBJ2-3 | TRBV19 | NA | TGTGCCAGTAGTATGAGCCGGGTCCGAATAGATACGCAGTATTTT | CASSMSRVRIDTQYF
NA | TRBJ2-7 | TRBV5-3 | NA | TGTGCCAGAAGCTTTCATAATCAGGGTATCTCCTACGAGCAGTACTTC | CARSFHNQGISYEQYF
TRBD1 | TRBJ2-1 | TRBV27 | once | TGTGCCAGCAGTAGTGGGACAGGGCACAATGAGCAGTTCTTC | CASSSGTGHNEQFF
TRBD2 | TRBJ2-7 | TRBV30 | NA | TGTGCCTGGAGTGTACATGATTTTGGACTAGCGGGAGTATCCTACGAGCAGTACTTC | CAWSVHDFGLAGVSYEQYF
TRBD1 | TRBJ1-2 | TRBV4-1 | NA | TGCGCCAGCAGCCGGGGGACAGGGAGTGGCTACACCTTC | CASSRGTGSGYTF
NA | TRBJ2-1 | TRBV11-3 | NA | TGTGCCAGCAGCTTAGGGGGCCCCTACAATGAGCAGTTCTTC | CASSLGGPYNEQFF
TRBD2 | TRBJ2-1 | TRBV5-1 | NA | TGCGCCAGCAGCTTATCGGGTACGGGAGGGCCGGGGAATGAGCAGTTCTTC | CASSLSGTGGPGNEQFF
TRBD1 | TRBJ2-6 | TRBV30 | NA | TGTGCCTGGAGAGTCCGGGACAGGAATAACTCTGGGGCCAACGTCCTGACTTTC | CAWRVRDRNNSGANVLTF
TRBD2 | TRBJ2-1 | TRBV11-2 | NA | TGTGCCAGCAGCACTCGACTAGCGGTTTACAATGAGCAGTTCTTC | CASSTRLAVYNEQFF
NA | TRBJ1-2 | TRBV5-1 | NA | TGCGCCAGCAGCTTGGTTACAGAAGATGGCTACACCTTC | CASSLVTEDGYTF
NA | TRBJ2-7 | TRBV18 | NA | TGTGCCAGCTCACCTTCGGACACAAGGGTGGGCTACGAGCAGTACTTC | CASSPSDTRVGYEQYF
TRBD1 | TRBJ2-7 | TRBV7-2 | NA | TGTGCCAGCAGCTTACACGACAGGGGCGACTACGAGCAGTACTTC | CASSLHDRGDYEQYF
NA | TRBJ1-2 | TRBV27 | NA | TGTGCCAGCAGTTTCCTCCGTACCGGGGTCAACTATGGCTACACCTTC | CASSFLRTGVNYGYTF
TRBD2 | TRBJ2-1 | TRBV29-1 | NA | TGCAGCGTTTGGACTAGCGGGAGGGAATACAATGAGCAGTTCTTC | CSVWTSGREYNEQFF
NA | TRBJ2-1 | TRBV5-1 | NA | TGCGCCAGCAGCCTCGCACTTCTAGCAGATGAGCAGTTCTTC | CASSLALLADEQFF
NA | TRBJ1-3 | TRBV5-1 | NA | TGCGCCAGCAGCTCGGGAGGGGTGTCCGGAAACACCATATATTTT | CASSSGGVSGNTIYF
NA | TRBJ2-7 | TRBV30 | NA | TGTGCCTGGAGCAGGGGGGACTACGAGCAGTACTTC | CAWSRGDYEQYF
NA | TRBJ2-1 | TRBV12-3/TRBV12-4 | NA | TGTGCCACCGCGGGCGTGGACAATGAGCAGTTCTTC | CATAGVDNEQFF
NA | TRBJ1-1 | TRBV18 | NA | TGTGCCAGCTCACCGGGAGGTTGGCGAACTGAAGCTTTCTTT | CASSPGGWRTEAFF
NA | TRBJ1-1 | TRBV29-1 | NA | TGCAGCGTTGACCCTGAACACCCGAACACTGAAGCTTTCTTT | CSVDPEHPNTEAFF
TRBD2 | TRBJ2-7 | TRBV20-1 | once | TGCAGTGCTAGTATCCCTCGGTACCAAAACATTCCGGGACTAGCGGGAGTAACCATCGAGCAGTACTTC | CSASIPRYQNIPGLAGVTIEQYF
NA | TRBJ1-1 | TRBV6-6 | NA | TGTGCCAGCAGTTATATGTGGAACACTGAAGCTTTCTTT | CASSYMWNTEAFF
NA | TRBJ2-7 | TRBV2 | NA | TGTGCCAGCAGTCGACAGATATACGAGCAGTACTTC | CASSRQIYEQYF
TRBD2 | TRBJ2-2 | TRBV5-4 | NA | TGTGCCAGCAGCTTGTTACAGGGGACTAGCGGGAGTACGAACACCGGGGAGCTGTTTTTT | CASSLLQGTSGSTNTGELFF
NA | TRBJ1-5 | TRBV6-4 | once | TGTGCCAGCAGTGAAGTGGGCAGAATGGCCCTAACAGATAGCAATCAGCCCCAGCATTTT | CASSEVGRMALTDSNQPQHF
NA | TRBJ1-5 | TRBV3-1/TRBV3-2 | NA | TGTGCCAGCAGCCAAAGTTCAGGTAGCAATCAGCCCCAGCATTTT | CASSQSSGSNQPQHF
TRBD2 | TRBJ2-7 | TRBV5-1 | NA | TGCGCCAGCAGCTTGGCCCCCAGGAAGACTAGCGGCACCTACGAGCAGTACTTC | CASSLAPRKTSGTYEQYF
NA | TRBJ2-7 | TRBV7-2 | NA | TGTGCCAGCAGCCCGCGTTTCCGGGGCGGGGACAGAACCTACGAGCAGTACTTC | CASSPRFRGGDRTYEQYF
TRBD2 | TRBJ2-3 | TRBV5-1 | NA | TGCGCCAGCAGCTTTGGGACTAGCGGGATGGTGGATACGCAGTATTTT | CASSFGTSGMVDTQYF
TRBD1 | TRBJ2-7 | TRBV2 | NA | TGTGCCAGCAGTTCTCTCCGGACAGGGGACTATTCAAGGGTCTACGAGCAGTACTTC | CASSSLRTGDYSRVYEQYF
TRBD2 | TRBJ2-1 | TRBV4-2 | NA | TGTGCCAGCAGCCAAGATATCGCTAGCGGCATAAATGAGCAGTTCTTC | CASSQDIASGINEQFF
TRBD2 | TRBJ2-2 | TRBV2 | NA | TGTGCCAGCAAAGCGGGATCGAACACCGGGGAGCTGTTTTTT | CASKAGSNTGELFF
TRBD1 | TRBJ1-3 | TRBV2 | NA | TGTGCCAGCAGTTCCGGGACAGTGATAAACACCATATATTTT | CASSSGTVINTIYF
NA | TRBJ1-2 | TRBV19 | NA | TGTGCCAGTAGTCCCGATGAGTACGGCTACACCTTC | CASSPDEYGYTF
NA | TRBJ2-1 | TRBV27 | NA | TGTGCCAGCAGTTTAGAGGTTTCCACCGGAAGAGGTGAGCAGTTCTTC | CASSLEVSTGRGEQFF
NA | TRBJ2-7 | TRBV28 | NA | TGTGCCAGCAGTTTATCCAGGGAAGGGTACGAGCAGTACTTC | CASSLSREGYEQYF
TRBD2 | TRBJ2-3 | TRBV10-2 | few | TGCGCCAGCAGAGCGACTAGCGGCACAGATACGCAGTATTTT | CASRATSGTDTQYF
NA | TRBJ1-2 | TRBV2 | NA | TGTGCCAGCAGTGAAAACAGCAACTATGGCTACACCTTC | CASSENSNYGYTF
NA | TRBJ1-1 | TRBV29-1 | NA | TGCAGCGTTGAAGAAGGGGTCAGTGAAGCTTTCTTT | CSVEEGVSEAFF